The present entry profiles one T cell receptor (beta chain) with its context. A multiplex PCR was run with 60 Vbeta primers and 13 Jbeta primers. Using immunoSEQ multiplex PCR, the repertoire was profiled, and TCRdb retains in-frame clones only, with some absent. The repertoire holds 29,000 or so clones, with about 66% as singletons. This sample is part of a study of cytomegalovirus exposure and HLA in healthy donors. The wider study: Across under 450 genotyped donors, roughly 85% landed in the Caucasian-associated ancestry cluster.

V gave up 0 bases and J gave up 4 bases, with 8 bases separating them. This CDR3 has 14 residues. CDR1 and CDR2 (germline): SGHNT, YYREEE (reference sequence). The chain joins TRBV5-4 to TRBJ1-3; the D is unclear. Sequenced sample: PBMCs. The clonotype comes from a male donor in good health and CMV-seropositive. CDR3 nucleotide sequence: TGTGCCAGCAGCTTGGGGCAACCAGGAAACACCATATATTTT. This encodes CASSLGQPGNTIYF.